These 13 T cell receptor beta chains came from one sample sequenced in a study of human T cells and chemical hapten exposure. The sample's time point: pre-sensitization, week 0. The treatment is: therapeutic diphenylcyclopropenone sensitization with weekly scalp DPC. TCRdb ran MiXCR on the RACE reads and lists one entry per CDR3 protein. The sample contains about 110,000 distinct CDR3 sequences, around 12% of which appear only once. The source was whole blood, collected in connection with sensitization to the hapten diphenylcyclopropenone (DPC). These receptors were obtained from a woman aged 45-60 years with alopecia areata. Some clones in this sample may be carry-over from other donors' samples.

The chain joins TRBV6-2 or TRBV6-3 to TRBJ1-4; D is unresolved. Per the germline V gene, CDR1 is MNHEY and CDR2 is SVGEGT. With 6 bases removed from V and 0 bases from J, the gap between germline ends came to 5 bases. The CDR3 spans 13 residues. The DNA of the CDR3 is TGTGCCAGCAGAGCAGCAACTAATGAAAAACTGTTTTTT. It translates to CASRAATNEKLFF.

V is TRBV2 and J is TRBJ1-6; D unclear. The CDR3 spans 16 residues. Between the trimmed V and J ends, which lost 4 bases and 9 bases, there was a span of 19 bases. Per germline, CDR1 SNHLY and CDR2 FYNNEI. The CDR3 region is CASSGMSGVVGSPLHF. The CDR3 DNA sequence: TGTGCCAGCAGTGGAATGTCAGGTGTTGTGGGTTCACCCCTCCACTTT.

The V gene is TRBV6-5, the J gene TRBJ1-1; D might be TRBD1 (5 bases). In germline, CDR1 is MNHEY, CDR2 SVGAGI. V dropped 8 bases and J dropped 0 bases, with 10 bases sitting between them. The CDR3 runs to 13 residues. The CDR3 loop reads CASLRGMNTEAFF. CDR3 sequence (DNA): TGTGCCAGCCTTAGGGGAATGAACACTGAAGCTTTCTTT.

This clonotype was seen repeatedly, ten times or more. V gene TRBV7-8 combines with J gene TRBJ1-1, with TRBD1 as a possible D gene (6 bases). Germline CDR1 and CDR2: SGHVS and FQNEAQ. V was clipped by 2 bases and J by 2 bases, with 12 bases between them. The CDR3 has 15 residues. The CDR3 reads CASSLQGRGNTEAFF. CDR3 nucleotide sequence: TGTGCCAGCAGCTTACAGGGGCGAGGTAACACTGAAGCTTTCTTT.

The chain recombines TRBV5-1 with TRBJ2-1; 7 bases line up with TRBD2. V trimming: 0 bases; J trimming: 5 bases; junction bases outside the gene matches: 2. Germline lookup yields CDR1 SGHRS and CDR2 YFSETQ. The CDR3 is made up of 14 amino acids. CDR3 loop: CASSLGGLDNEQFF. In nucleotides, the CDR3 is TGCGCCAGCAGCTTGGGTGGACTAGACAATGAGCAGTTCTTC.

This clonotype was picked up many times. The genes are TRBV4-2 and TRBJ2-6; D remains unclear. The CDR3 consists of 18 residues. Germline V gives CDR1 LGHNA, CDR2 YNFKEQ. V shed 5 bases and J shed 1 base, with 18 bases lying between them. The CDR3 spells CASSKAGSLSSGANVLTF. Here the CDR3 DNA reads TGTGCCAGCAGCAAAGCCGGCAGTTTATCGTCTGGGGCCAACGTCCTGACTTTC.

The rearrangement joins TRBV7-2 to TRBJ2-3; 7 bases agree with TRBD1. J was trimmed by 1 base and V by 3 bases; bases with no gene match: 4. Germline CDR1 and CDR2: SGHTA and FQGNSA. The CDR3 runs to 15 residues. CDR3 loop: CASSFRDSRTDTQYF. CDR3 in DNA: TGTGCCAGCAGCTTCCGGGACAGTCGCACAGATACGCAGTATTTT.

This clonotype was observed a few times. The rearrangement uses TRBV28 and TRBJ2-7; D gene uncertain. The germline V and J ends were trimmed by 6 bases and 3 bases, with 6 bases remaining between them. The CDR3 extends over 11 amino acids. In germline, CDR1 is MDHEN, CDR2 SYDVKM. CDR3 DNA sequence: TGTGCCAGCAGGGGCAACTACGAGCAGTACTTC. This encodes CASRGNYEQYF.

This clonotype was seen only a few times. The chain couples TRBV28 to TRBJ1-5; perhaps TRBD1 as D (6 bases). The V gene's germline CDR1 is MDHEN and CDR2 SYDVKM. The V and J ends lost 3 bases and 12 bases respectively, with 15 bases between them. The CDR3 sequence is 13 residues long. CDR3 sequence (DNA): TGTGCCAGCAGTTTTCCCCCGGGACAAAACCAGCATTTT. It yields the protein CASSFPPGQNQHF. Full variable domain (remainder filled in from reference TRBV28 and TRBJ1-5): DVKVTQSSRYLVKRTGEKVFLECVQDMDHENMFWYRQDPGLGLRLIYFSYDVKMKEKGDIPEGYSVSREKKERFSLILESASTNQTSMYLCASSFPPGQNQHFGDGTRLSIL.

This clonotype came up a few times. This chain uses TRBV10-1 with TRBJ1-1; D is undetermined. There are 15 residues in the CDR3. The germline CDR1 and CDR2 sequences are WNHNN and SYGVQD (reference sequence). V was trimmed by 2 bases and J by 0 bases, leaving 10 bases between them. The CDR3 DNA sequence: TGCGCCAGCAGTGAGCAGGCAGGCGTGAACACTGAAGCTTTCTTT. Amino acid sequence: CASSEQAGVNTEAFF.

This chain links TRBV7-2 with TRBJ1-1; 12 bases match TRBD1. Germline CDR1 is SGHTA and CDR2 is FQGNSA. This CDR3 is 15 amino acids long. After removal of 6 bases from V and 0 bases from J, the junction contained 2 bases not matched to a gene. The CDR3 region is CASSWDRGLNTEAFF. The CDR3, as DNA: TGTGCCAGCAGTTGGGACAGGGGGCTGAACACTGAAGCTTTCTTT.

V usage is TRBV28 and J usage is TRBJ1-1; a possible D gene is TRBD1 (6 bases). The CDR3 covers 14 residues. V shed 7 bases and J shed 5 bases, with 17 bases lying between them. Germline-derived CDR1 and CDR2 are MDHEN and SYDVKM. The CDR3: CASIYRVVWTEAFF. CDR3 DNA: TGTGCCAGCATCTACAGGGTAGTGTGGACTGAAGCTTTCTTT.

CDR3 sequence: CASSLGAGVGTDTQYF. The DNA of the CDR3 is TGCGCCAGCAGCTTGGGGGCCGGGGTTGGTACAGATACGCAGTATTTT. The genes are TRBV5-1 and TRBJ2-3; tentatively, D is TRBD2 (5 bases). Germline loops: CDR1 SGHRS, CDR2 YFSETQ. The CDR3 is made up of 16 amino acids. V gave up 0 bases and J gave up 3 bases, with 14 bases separating them.